The T cell receptor beta chain described here comes from a study of blood T cell repertoires in COVID-19. Original data processing: Estimates of nucleated cell counts were drawn from the amplification of reference gene primers. The table came from immunoSEQ multiplex PCR; TCRdb's copy has only in-frame clones and leaves some out. From that table come the V and J calls and clone size; the DNA was used to work out D and trimming. The repertoire holds about 140,000 clones, with around 81% as singletons. This CDR3 is built from 16 residues. Germline V gene lookup returns CDR1 KGHSH and CDR2 LQKENI. The V segment lost 6 bases and the J segment 5 bases; nucleotides outside the gene matches: 9.

Sequencing used peripheral blood. The gene calls are TRBV18 and TRBJ1-5; 11 nucleotides agree with TRBD1. The clonotype originates from a human donor in a cohort sampled during active COVID-19. The CDR3 region has the DNA TGTGCCAGCTCCCTCGGACAGGGGGCGCGCGATCAGCCCCAGCATTTT. Protein product: CASSLGQGARDQPQHF.